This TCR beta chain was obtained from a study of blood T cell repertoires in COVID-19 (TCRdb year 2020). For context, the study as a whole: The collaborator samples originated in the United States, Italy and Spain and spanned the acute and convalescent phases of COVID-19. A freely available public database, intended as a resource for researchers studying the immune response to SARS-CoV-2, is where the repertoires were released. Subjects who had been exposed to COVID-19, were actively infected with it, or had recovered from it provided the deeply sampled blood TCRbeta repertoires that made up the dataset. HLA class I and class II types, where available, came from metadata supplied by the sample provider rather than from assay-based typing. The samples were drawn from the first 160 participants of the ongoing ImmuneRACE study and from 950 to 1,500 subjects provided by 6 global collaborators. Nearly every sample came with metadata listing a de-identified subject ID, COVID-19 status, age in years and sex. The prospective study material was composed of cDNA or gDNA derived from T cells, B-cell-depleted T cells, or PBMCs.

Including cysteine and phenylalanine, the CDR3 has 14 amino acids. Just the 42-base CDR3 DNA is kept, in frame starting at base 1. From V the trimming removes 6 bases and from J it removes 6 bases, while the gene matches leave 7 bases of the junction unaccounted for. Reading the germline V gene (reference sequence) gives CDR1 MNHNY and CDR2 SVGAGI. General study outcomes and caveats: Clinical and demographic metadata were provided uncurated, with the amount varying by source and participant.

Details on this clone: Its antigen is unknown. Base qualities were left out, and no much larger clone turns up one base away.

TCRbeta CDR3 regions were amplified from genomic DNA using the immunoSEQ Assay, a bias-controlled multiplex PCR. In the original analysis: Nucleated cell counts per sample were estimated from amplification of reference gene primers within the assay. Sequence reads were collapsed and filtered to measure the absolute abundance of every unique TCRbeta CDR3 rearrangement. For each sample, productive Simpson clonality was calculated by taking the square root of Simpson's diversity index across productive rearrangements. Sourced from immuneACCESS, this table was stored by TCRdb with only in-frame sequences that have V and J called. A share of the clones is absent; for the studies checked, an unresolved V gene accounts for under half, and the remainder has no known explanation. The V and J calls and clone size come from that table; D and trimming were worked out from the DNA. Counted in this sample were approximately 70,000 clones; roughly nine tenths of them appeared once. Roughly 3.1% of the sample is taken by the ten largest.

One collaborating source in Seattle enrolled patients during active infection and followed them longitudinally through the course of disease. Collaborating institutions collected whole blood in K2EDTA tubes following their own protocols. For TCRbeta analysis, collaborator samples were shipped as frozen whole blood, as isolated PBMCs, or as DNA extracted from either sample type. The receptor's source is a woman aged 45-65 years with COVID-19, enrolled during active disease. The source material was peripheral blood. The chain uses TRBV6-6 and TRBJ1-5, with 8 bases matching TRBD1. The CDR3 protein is CASRETGGVQPQHF. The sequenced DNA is TGTGCCAGCAGAGAAACAGGGGGTGTTCAGCCCCAGCATTTT.